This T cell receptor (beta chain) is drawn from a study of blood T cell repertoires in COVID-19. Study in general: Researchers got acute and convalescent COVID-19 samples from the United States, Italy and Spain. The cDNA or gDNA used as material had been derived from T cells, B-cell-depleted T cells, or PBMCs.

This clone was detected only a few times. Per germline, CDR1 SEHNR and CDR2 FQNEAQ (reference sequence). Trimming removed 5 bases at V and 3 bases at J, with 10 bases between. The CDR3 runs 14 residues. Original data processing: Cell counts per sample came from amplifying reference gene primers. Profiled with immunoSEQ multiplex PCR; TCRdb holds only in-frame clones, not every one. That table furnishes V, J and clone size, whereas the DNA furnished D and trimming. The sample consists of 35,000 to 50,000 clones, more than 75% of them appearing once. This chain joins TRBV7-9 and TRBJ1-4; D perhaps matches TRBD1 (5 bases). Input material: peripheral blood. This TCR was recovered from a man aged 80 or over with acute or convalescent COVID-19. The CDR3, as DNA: TGTGCCAGCAGCCCCGTAGGGGCTAATGAAAAACTGTTTTTT. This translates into CASSPVGANEKLFF.